One sample yielded the 9 T cell receptor beta chains listed below, sequenced in a study of radiation and T cells in renal cell carcinoma. The assay was immunoSEQ multiplex PCR, and TCRdb's table has in-frame clones only and misses some. The repertoire has around 100,000 clones, 80% to 90% of them found once; the top ten carry 6% to 9%. Stated time point: blood 4 weeks post-SBRT, at nephrectomy. This sample's treatment: 15 Gy SBRT to primary tumor, nephrectomy 4 weeks later. The source material was blood, sampled from a patient whose treatment included radiotherapy and nephrectomy. These receptor sequences come from a man aged 55-75 years with renal cell carcinoma.

This clone was counted only a few times. V gene TRBV18 combines with J gene TRBJ2-5; tentatively, D is TRBD1 (5 bases). Germline V gene lookup returns CDR1 KGHSH and CDR2 LQKENI. Between the trimmed V and J ends, which lost 3 bases and 2 bases, there was a span of 10 bases. This CDR3 comprises 14 residues. The CDR3: CASSPGNRQETQYF. In DNA form, the CDR3 reads TGTGCCAGCTCACCCGGTAACAGGCAAGAGACCCAGTACTTC.

The chain uses TRBV15 and TRBJ2-3; the match to TRBD2 covers 15 bases. J gave up 6 bases and V 3 bases, and 7 bases lay outside the gene matches. Looked up from germline, CDR1 is LNHNV and CDR2 is YYDKDF (reference sequence). The CDR3 consists of 17 residues. Here the CDR3 reads CATSRSVGLAGGDTQYF. The CDR3 DNA sequence: TGTGCCACCAGCAGGAGCGTAGGACTAGCGGGAGGGGATACGCAGTATTTT.

J is TRBJ2-3 and V is TRBV15; perhaps TRBD1 as D (6 bases). The V gene's germline CDR1 is LNHNV and CDR2 YYDKDF (reference sequence). This CDR3 region has 13 residues. V was clipped by 6 bases and J by 0 bases, with 7 bases between them. The CDR3 DNA is TGTGCCACCAGGGGGGCAAGCACAGATACGCAGTATTTT. It is translated as CATRGASTDTQYF.

In its sample, this clone was seen once. V is TRBV27 and J is TRBJ2-1; TRBD1 might be the D (5 bases). Germline V gene lookup returns CDR1 MNHEY and CDR2 SMNVEV (reference sequence). The ends were cut back, 5 bases at V and 0 bases at J, with 17 bases in the middle. CDR3 length: 17 residues. DNA of the CDR3: TGTGCCAGCAGTCTCCTAGGGGTACCGAGCTCCTACAATGAGCAGTTCTTC. Translating it yields CASSLLGVPSSYNEQFF.

The gene calls are TRBV7-3 and TRBJ1-1, with D unresolved. The germline V and J ends were trimmed by 2 bases and 2 bases, with 15 bases remaining between them. CDR1 SGHTA and CDR2 FQGTGA come from the germline V gene. The length of the CDR3 is 16 residues. CDR3 in amino acids: CASSLHGPGTNTEAFF. Here the CDR3 DNA reads TGTGCCAGCAGCTTACACGGACCCGGAACAAACACTGAAGCTTTCTTT.

The chain recombines TRBV29-1 with TRBJ1-1, with D maybe TRBD1 (5 bases). V lost 3 bases and J 5 bases, leaving 10 bases between the germline ends. CDR3 length: 12 residues. The germline gives CDR1 SQVTM, CDR2 ANQGSEA. The CDR3 protein is CSVEGLGTEAFF. Here the CDR3 DNA reads TGCAGCGTTGAGGGGCTGGGGACTGAAGCTTTCTTT.

V gene TRBV4-2 combines with J gene TRBJ2-2, with D perhaps matching TRBD1 or TRBD2 (5 bases each). The CDR3 length is 17 residues. Germline CDR1 LGHNA, CDR2 YNFKEQ. V shed 0 bases and J shed 4 bases, with 15 bases lying between them. In DNA, the CDR3 is TGTGCCAGCAGCCAAGATTTTAGAGGGGCGGGCACCGGGGAGCTGTTTTTT. Translated: CASSQDFRGAGTGELFF.

V usage is TRBV21-1 and J usage is TRBJ2-5; the table's D call, TRBD2, has no DNA check behind it. TRBV21-1 is a documented pseudogene. The CDR3 runs 15 residues. CDR3 DNA: TGTGCCAGCAGCAAACCCCAGGCCCGGGGGGAGACCCAGTACTTC. Encoded protein: CASSKPQARGETQYF.

The rearrangement joins TRBV7-9 to TRBJ1-1; D might be TRBD1 (5 bases). Per the germline V gene, CDR1 is SEHNR and CDR2 is FQNEAQ (reference sequence). This CDR3 has 16 amino acids. V was trimmed by 0 bases and J by 1 base, leaving 12 bases between them. The CDR3 DNA reads TGTGCCAGCAGCTTAGCGGGGGGTTTAGGGAACACTGAAGCTTTCTTT. Protein product: CASSLAGGLGNTEAFF. Filled out from reference TRBV7-9 and TRBJ1-1, the complete variable domain reads DTGVSQNPRHKITKRGQNVTFRCDPISEHNRLYWYRQTLGQGPEFLTYFQNEAQLEKSRLLSDRFSAERPKGSFSTLEIQRTEQGDSAMYLCASSLAGGLGNTEAFFGQGTRLTVV.